The rows below give T cell receptor beta chains drawn from one sample of a study of blood T cell repertoires in COVID-19. The method was immunoSEQ multiplex PCR; TCRdb's version includes in-frame clones alone and lacks a portion of them. The sample consists of 50,000 to 60,000 clones, 90% to 95% of them appearing once. Sample: peripheral blood. The receptors were sampled from a woman aged 80 or over with acute or convalescent COVID-19. The CDR3 runs from the conserved cysteine through the conserved F or W. Fields, in order: clone size, D gene, V gene, J gene, CDR3 protein, CDR3 DNA. D genes are given only for firm matches. Size is stated for part of the rows, as once, few or many counts, or as a class when the clone is expanded.

size: NA
D: TRBD1
V: TRBV30
J: TRBJ2-1
CDR3: CAWTVGGTGSYNEQFF
DNA: TGTGCCTGGACAGTCGGAGGGACAGGGTCGTACAATGAGCAGTTCTTC

size: NA
D: TRBD2
V: TRBV27
J: TRBJ2-1
CDR3: CASSYSGRPVREQFF
DNA: TGTGCCAGCAGTTACAGCGGGAGGCCCGTTCGGGAGCAGTTCTTC

size: once
D: NA
V: TRBV2
J: TRBJ1-4
CDR3: CASSEFRGSRINEKLFF
DNA: TGTGCCAGCAGTGAATTTAGGGGGTCGCGGATAAATGAAAAACTGTTTTTT

size: NA
D: NA
V: TRBV21-1
J: TRBJ2-7
CDR3: CASSPQEGQGAGEQYF
DNA: TGTGCCAGCAGCCCCCAGGAAGGACAGGGGGCAGGCGAGCAGTACTTC

size: NA
D: TRBD2
V: TRBV2
J: TRBJ2-1
CDR3: CASSGSSGIQGEQFF
DNA: TGTGCCAGCAGTGGTTCTAGCGGGATTCAAGGTGAGCAGTTCTTC

size: NA
D: TRBD1
V: TRBV18
J: TRBJ2-7
CDR3: CASSPNRDSSYEQYF
DNA: TGTGCCAGCTCACCAAACCGGGACAGCTCCTACGAGCAGTACTTC

size: NA
D: TRBD2
V: TRBV24-1
J: TRBJ2-1
CDR3: CATSDTPGLADYNEQFF
DNA: TGTGCCACCAGTGATACCCCGGGACTAGCGGACTACAATGAGCAGTTCTTC

size: NA
D: NA
V: TRBV20-1
J: TRBJ2-7
CDR3: CSARGRREQYF
DNA: TGCAGTGCTAGAGGCAGGCGAGAGCAGTACTTC

size: NA
D: TRBD1
V: TRBV7-9
J: TRBJ1-2
CDR3: CASRTGDFSGYTF
DNA: TGTGCCAGCAGAACAGGGGATTTTTCGGGCTACACCTTC

size: NA
D: TRBD1
V: TRBV4-2
J: TRBJ2-5
CDR3: CASSQADRGLDETQYF
DNA: TGTGCCAGCAGCCAAGCGGACAGGGGGCTGGATGAGACCCAGTACTTC

size: NA
D: TRBD1
V: TRBV19
J: TRBJ1-1
CDR3: CASRSGGGSAEAFF
DNA: TGTGCCAGTAGATCAGGGGGCGGCTCGGCTGAAGCTTTCTTT

size: NA
D: NA
V: TRBV7-9
J: TRBJ1-4
CDR3: CASSQRETEKLFF
DNA: TGTGCCAGCAGCCAGCGTGAGACTGAAAAACTGTTTTTT

size: NA
D: NA
V: TRBV28
J: TRBJ1-5
CDR3: CASSGTGDHQPQHF
DNA: TGTGCCAGCAGTGGGACTGGGGACCATCAGCCCCAGCATTTT

size: NA
D: TRBD1
V: TRBV6-1
J: TRBJ1-2
CDR3: CASSEAPGTGGGYGYTF
DNA: TGTGCCAGCAGTGAAGCCCCCGGGACAGGGGGCGGCTATGGCTACACCTTC

size: NA
D: TRBD2
V: TRBV7-2
J: TRBJ2-1
CDR3: CASSPSGASSYNEQFF
DNA: TGTGCCAGCAGCCCTAGCGGGGCCAGCTCCTACAATGAGCAGTTCTTC

size: NA
D: NA
V: TRBV7-2
J: TRBJ2-2
CDR3: CASRPVRDTGELFF
DNA: TGTGCCAGCAGACCCGTTCGGGACACCGGGGAGCTGTTTTTT

size: NA
D: TRBD1
V: TRBV6-5
J: TRBJ1-6
CDR3: CASSYSTGSTPLHF
DNA: TGTGCCAGCAGTTACTCGACAGGGTCGACACCCCTCCACTTT

size: NA
D: NA
V: TRBV28
J: TRBJ2-1
CDR3: CASSLRLRDKTYNEQFF
DNA: TGTGCCAGCAGCTTACGACTGCGGGATAAAACCTACAATGAGCAGTTCTTC

size: NA
D: NA
V: TRBV28
J: TRBJ1-6
CDR3: CASSLRGPNNSPLHF
DNA: TGTGCCAGCAGTCTCCGGGGTCCGAATAATTCACCCCTCCACTTT

size: NA
D: TRBD2
V: TRBV2
J: TRBJ2-3
CDR3: CASSESASGRKSTDTQYF
DNA: TGTGCCAGCAGTGAATCTGCTAGCGGGAGGAAGAGCACAGATACGCAGTATTTT

size: NA
D: TRBD1
V: TRBV30
J: TRBJ1-2
CDR3: CAWSPTGDGGYTF
DNA: TGTGCCTGGAGTCCGACAGGGGATGGTGGCTACACCTTC

size: NA
D: NA
V: TRBV15
J: TRBJ2-7
CDR3: CATSRAGGVPYEQYF
DNA: TGTGCCACCAGCAGAGCCGGCGGGGTCCCCTACGAGCAGTACTTC

size: NA
D: NA
V: TRBV30
J: TRBJ2-1
CDR3: CALSSSDEQFF
DNA: TGTGCCTTATCTTCCTCGGATGAGCAGTTCTTC

size: NA
D: NA
V: TRBV25-1
J: TRBJ1-3
CDR3: CASRDNSGNTIYF
DNA: TGTGCCAGCAGGGACAACTCTGGAAACACCATATATTTT

size: NA
D: NA
V: TRBV7-8
J: TRBJ1-2
CDR3: CASSPGGYGYTF
DNA: TGTGCCAGCAGCCCCGGGGGGTATGGCTACACCTTC

size: NA
D: TRBD1
V: TRBV11-2
J: TRBJ1-2
CDR3: CASSNIPGQGRLGYTF
DNA: TGTGCCAGCAGCAACATTCCGGGACAGGGTCGGCTCGGCTACACCTTC

size: few
D: NA
V: TRBV7-2
J: TRBJ2-2
CDR3: CASSLRGSRYTGELFF
DNA: TGTGCCAGCAGCTTAAGGGGCAGCCGGTACACCGGGGAGCTGTTTTTT

size: NA
D: TRBD1
V: TRBV19
J: TRBJ2-1
CDR3: CASSVGTDYNEQFF
DNA: TGTGCCAGTAGTGTCGGGACAGACTACAATGAGCAGTTCTTC

size: NA
D: NA
V: TRBV6-5
J: TRBJ1-5
CDR3: CASSFSGGRNQPQHF
DNA: TGTGCCAGCAGTTTTTCCGGGGGAAGGAATCAGCCCCAGCATTTT

size: NA
D: NA
V: TRBV21-1
J: TRBJ2-7
CDR3: CASSKVAGYEQYF
DNA: TGTGCCAGCAGCAAAGTAGCGGGTTACGAGCAGTACTTC

size: NA
D: TRBD2
V: TRBV4-3
J: TRBJ2-3
CDR3: CASSQDGTSGRRKYF
DNA: TGCGCCAGCAGCCAAGATGGGACTAGCGGGAGAAGGAAGTATTTT

size: NA
D: TRBD1
V: TRBV9
J: TRBJ1-1
CDR3: CASSPRQGRGFTEAFF
DNA: TGTGCCAGCAGCCCAAGACAGGGAAGGGGTTTCACTGAAGCTTTCTTT

size: few
D: TRBD1
V: TRBV5-4
J: TRBJ2-7
CDR3: CASSSTGAGYEQYF
DNA: TGTGCCAGCAGCTCAACAGGGGCAGGCTACGAGCAGTACTTC

size: NA
D: TRBD1
V: TRBV10-3
J: TRBJ1-4
CDR3: CAIRQGQSTNEKLFF
DNA: TGTGCCATCAGACAGGGACAGTCAACTAATGAAAAACTGTTTTTT

size: once
D: NA
V: TRBV13
J: TRBJ2-2
CDR3: CASSRRAGYHGELFF
DNA: TGTGCCAGCAGTCGGCGGGCGGGATATCACGGGGAGCTGTTTTTT

size: NA
D: TRBD1
V: TRBV5-1
J: TRBJ1-2
CDR3: CASSFPGQGTRGYTF
DNA: TGCGCCAGCAGCTTCCCGGGACAGGGAACTCGTGGCTACACCTTC

size: NA
D: NA
V: TRBV2
J: TRBJ2-7
CDR3: CASRPGTRSYEQYF
DNA: TGTGCCAGCAGACCCGGGACTCGATCCTACGAGCAGTACTTC

size: NA
D: TRBD2
V: TRBV3-1/TRBV3-2
J: TRBJ2-7
CDR3: CASSQPGTSGTYEQYF
DNA: TGTGCCAGCAGCCAGCCCGGGACTAGCGGTACCTACGAGCAGTACTTC

size: NA
D: NA
V: TRBV24-1
J: TRBJ2-1
CDR3: CATSDPTAYNEQFF
DNA: TGTGCCACCAGTGATCCGACAGCCTACAATGAGCAGTTCTTC

size: NA
D: NA
V: TRBV7-2
J: TRBJ2-3
CDR3: CASSLVAGGTQYF
DNA: TGTGCCAGCAGCTTAGTGGCTGGCGGTACGCAGTATTTT

size: NA
D: TRBD2
V: TRBV6-6
J: TRBJ2-1
CDR3: CASSLPGGPVFF
DNA: TGTGCCAGCAGTCTCCCGGGAGGGCCGGTGTTCTTC

size: NA
D: NA
V: TRBV24-1
J: TRBJ2-3
CDR3: CATSLGSGNTQYF
DNA: TGTGCCACCAGTCTGGGATCCGGGAATACGCAGTATTTT

size: NA
D: NA
V: TRBV4-1
J: TRBJ2-7
CDR3: CASSQSDTIIEQYF
DNA: TGCGCCAGCAGCCAATCAGACACCATCATCGAGCAGTACTTC

size: NA
D: TRBD1
V: TRBV30
J: TRBJ2-3
CDR3: CAWSRGTGAQDTQYF
DNA: TGTGCCTGGAGTAGAGGGACAGGGGCCCAAGATACGCAGTATTTT

size: NA
D: NA
V: TRBV18
J: TRBJ1-1
CDR3: CASSPNGVATEAFF
DNA: TGTGCCAGCTCACCAAACGGGGTGGCCACTGAAGCTTTCTTT

size: medium-sized
D: TRBD2
V: TRBV23-1
J: TRBJ2-5
CDR3: CASSHRSGRRETQYF
DNA: TGCGCCAGCAGTCACCGAAGCGGGAGACGGGAGACCCAGTACTTC

size: NA
D: NA
V: TRBV10-3
J: TRBJ1-1
CDR3: CAIKGVDVNTEAFF
DNA: TGTGCCATCAAAGGGGTGGATGTGAACACTGAAGCTTTCTTT